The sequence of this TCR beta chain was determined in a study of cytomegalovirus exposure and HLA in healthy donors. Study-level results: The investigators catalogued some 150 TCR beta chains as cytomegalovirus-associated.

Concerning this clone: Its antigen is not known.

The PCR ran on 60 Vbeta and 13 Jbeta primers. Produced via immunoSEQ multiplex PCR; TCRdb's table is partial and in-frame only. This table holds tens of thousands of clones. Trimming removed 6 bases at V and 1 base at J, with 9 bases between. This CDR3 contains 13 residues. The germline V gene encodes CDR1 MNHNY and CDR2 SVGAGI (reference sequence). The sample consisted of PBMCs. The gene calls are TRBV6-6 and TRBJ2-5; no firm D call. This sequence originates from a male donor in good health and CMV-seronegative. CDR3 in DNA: TGTGCCAGCAGCCTAAGTGTCCAAGAGACCCAGTACTTC. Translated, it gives CASSLSVQETQYF.